This TCR beta chain is from a study of immune evolution from preneoplasia to lung adenocarcinoma. Patient tissue came from resections in Japan or China, 2014–2017. Libraries were prepared by immunoSEQ multiplex PCR; TCRdb keeps only in-frame clonotypes and omits some of them. The table has over 3,500 clones, about 75% seen once; the top ten hold about 11%. Germline V gene lookup returns CDR1 SGHVS and CDR2 FQNEAQ. The V and J ends lost 4 bases and 8 bases respectively, with 18 bases between them. This CDR3 has 15 residues. The source of this sequence is a person aged 70 to 85 with lung adenocarcinoma. The chain uses TRBV7-8 and TRBJ2-1; D remains ambiguous. Source material: FFPE minimally invasive lung adenocarcinoma tissue. This CDR3 is CASSYRVRTDDEQFF. The DNA for the CDR3 is TGTGCCAGCAGCTACCGGGTCCGAACGGACGATGAGCAGTTCTTC.